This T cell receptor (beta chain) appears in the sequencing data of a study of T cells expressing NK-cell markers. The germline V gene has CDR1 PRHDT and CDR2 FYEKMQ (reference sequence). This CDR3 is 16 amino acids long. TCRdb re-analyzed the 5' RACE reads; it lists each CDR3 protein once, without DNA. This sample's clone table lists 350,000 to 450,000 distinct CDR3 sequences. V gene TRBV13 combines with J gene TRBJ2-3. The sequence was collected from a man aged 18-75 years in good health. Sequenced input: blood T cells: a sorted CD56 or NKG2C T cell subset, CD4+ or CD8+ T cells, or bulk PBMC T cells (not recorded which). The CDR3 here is CASNQKDLIHTDTQYF. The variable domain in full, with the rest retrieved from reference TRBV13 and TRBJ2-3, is AAGVIQSPRHLIKEKRETATLKCYPIPRHDTVYWYQQGPGQDPQFLISFYEKMQSDKGSIPDRFSAQQFSDYHSELNMSSLELGDSALYFCASNQKDLIHTDTQYFGPGTRLTVL.